This passage covers 24 T cell receptor beta chains from one sample sequenced in a study of cytomegalovirus exposure and HLA in healthy donors. Primers: 60 Vbeta forward and 13 Jbeta reverse. The assay was immunoSEQ multiplex PCR, and TCRdb's table has in-frame clones only and misses some. The data contain about 110,000 clones, roughly 80% of them singletons. The source material was PBMCs. These receptors originate from a man aged 60 to 69 in good health and CMV-seronegative.

The rearrangement joins TRBV4-1 to TRBJ2-3; TRBD2 agrees at 9 bases. This CDR3 has 16 residues. The germline V gene has CDR1 MGHRA and CDR2 YSYEKL. V lost 4 bases, J lost 2 bases, and 7 bases stayed unmatched. CDR3 protein: CASSPLLAGSTDTQYF. The CDR3 DNA is TGCGCCAGCAGCCCCCTGCTAGCGGGGTCCACAGATACGCAGTATTTT.

To note about this clone: This CDR3 is also generated by other DNA sequences in the sample. The V gene is TRBV19, the J gene TRBJ1-2; 8 nucleotides align to TRBD1. Germline CDR1 LNHDA, CDR2 SQIVND (reference sequence). V dropped 3 bases and J dropped 5; count of bases not matched to a gene: 5. This CDR3 region has 14 residues. Here the CDR3 reads CASSITGGTYGYTF. Written as DNA, the CDR3 is TGTGCCAGTAGTATCACAGGGGGAACTTATGGCTACACCTTC.

This chain links TRBV6-5 with TRBJ2-3; TRBD1 might be the D (5 bases). The CDR3 runs 15 residues. Germline V gene data show CDR1 as MNHEY and CDR2 as SVGAGI. With 3 bases removed from V and 2 bases from J, the gap between germline ends came to 12 bases. The CDR3 sequence is CASSYRAGYTDTQYF. The CDR3, as DNA: TGTGCCAGCAGTTATCGGGCAGGGTACACAGATACGCAGTATTTT.

This chain connects TRBV28 to TRBJ2-3; tentatively, D is TRBD2 (6 bases). CDR1 and CDR2 from the germline V gene are MDHEN and SYDVKM. This CDR3 spans 16 amino acids. V was pared by 5 bases and J by 0 bases, with 15 bases between. The CDR3 here is CASSPRGGTSTDTQYF. In DNA form, the CDR3 reads TGTGCCAGCAGTCCTCGGGGCGGGACTAGCACAGATACGCAGTATTTT.

The chain has TRBV7-9 and TRBJ2-5; perhaps TRBD1 as D (7 bases). Trimming removed 5 bases at V and 3 bases at J, with 16 bases between. The CDR3 has 15 residues. Germline CDR1 reads SEHNR; CDR2 reads FQNEAQ (reference sequence). CDR3 region: CASSPRDRLKETQYF. CDR3 coding DNA: TGTGCCAGCAGCCCGCGGGACAGACTAAAAGAGACCCAGTACTTC.

The chain recombines TRBV6-6 with TRBJ2-3; 9 bases agree with TRBD2. V lost 4 bases to trimming and J lost 1 base; unmatched junction nucleotides: 6. Per germline, CDR1 MNHNY and CDR2 SVGAGI (reference sequence). The CDR3 contains 16 residues. The CDR3 region is CASSSARTSGTDTQYF. The CDR3 nucleotides read TGTGCCAGCAGTTCCGCCAGGACTAGCGGCACAGATACGCAGTATTTT.

The rearrangement links TRBV6-1 to TRBJ2-5; perhaps TRBD2 as D (6 bases). The V gene's germline CDR1 is MNHNS and CDR2 SASEGT. The germline V and J ends were trimmed by 6 bases and 5 bases, with 10 bases remaining between them. The CDR3 contains 12 residues. CDR3 nucleotide sequence: TGTGCCAGCAGCGTGGGAGGCGAGACCCAGTACTTC. Its translation: CASSVGGETQYF.

This chain joins TRBV7-8 and TRBJ1-1; unclear D gene. This CDR3 is built from 14 residues. V was pared by 1 base and J by 6 bases, with 12 bases between. Germline CDR1 is SGHVS and CDR2 is FQNEAQ. CDR3 DNA sequence: TGTGCCAGCAGCTTAGGTCTGGGAGGACCTGAAGCTTTCTTT. This sequence encodes CASSLGLGGPEAFF. The full variable domain, rest sourced from reference TRBV7-8 and TRBJ1-1, is GAGVSQSPRYKVAKRGQDVALRCDPISGHVSLFWYQQALGQGPEFLTYFQNEAQLDKSGLPSDRFFAERPEGSVSTLKIQRTQQEDSAVYLCASSLGLGGPEAFFGQGTRLTVV.

The gene calls are TRBV28 and TRBJ2-3; D gene ambiguous. Deletions cut 6 bases from V and 3 bases from J, with 7 bases between. The CDR3 has 12 amino acids. Germline V lookup: CDR1 MDHEN, CDR2 SYDVKM. In DNA, the CDR3 is TGTGCCAGCAGGACTTTGACAGATACGCAGTATTTT. Its protein is CASRTLTDTQYF. The whole variable domain, filled in from reference TRBV28 and TRBJ2-3, reads DVKVTQSSRYLVKRTGEKVFLECVQDMDHENMFWYRQDPGLGLRLIYFSYDVKMKEKGDIPEGYSVSREKKERFSLILESASTNQTSMYLCASRTLTDTQYFGPGTRLTVL.

This clone was observed a few times. The rearrangement uses TRBV7-8 and TRBJ1-4; 9 nucleotides agree with TRBD1. V was pared by 0 bases and J by 3 bases, with 11 bases of the junction left unmatched. Germline-derived CDR1 and CDR2 are SGHVS and FQNEAQ. The CDR3 is 19 residues long. This CDR3 is CASSLAPGTGSSSNEKLFF. In nucleotides, the CDR3 is TGTGCCAGCAGCTTAGCGCCTGGGACAGGGAGCTCCTCTAATGAAAAACTGTTTTTT.

This chain connects TRBV4-1 to TRBJ1-2; D is perhaps TRBD1 (6 bases). Trimming pared 1 base from V and 4 bases from J, leaving 13 bases between. Germline V gene sequence: CDR1 MGHRA, CDR2 YSYEKL. This CDR3 spans 15 amino acids. DNA for the CDR3: TGCGCCAGCAGCCAAGTCAACAGGGATACCTATGGCTACACCTTC. This codes for CASSQVNRDTYGYTF.

The chain links TRBV5-1 to TRBJ2-1; no reliable D call. Germline lookup yields CDR1 SGHRS and CDR2 YFSETQ. V lost 1 base and J lost 8, with 7 bases in between. This CDR3 spans 12 amino acids. The CDR3 here is CASSLLSYEQFF. CDR3 DNA sequence: TGCGCCAGCAGCTTGCTTAGTTATGAGCAGTTCTTC.

The rearrangement links TRBV7-2 to TRBJ2-1; 8 bases align to TRBD2. V lost 11 bases to trimming and J lost 7 bases; unmatched junction nucleotides: 13. This CDR3 comprises 14 residues. Looked up from germline, CDR1 is SGHTA and CDR2 is FQGNSA. The CDR3 region is CAGARGGPENEQFF. For the CDR3, the DNA is TGTGCCGGGGCCCGGGGGGGGCCGGAAAATGAGCAGTTCTTC.

This chain uses TRBV18 with TRBJ2-7; maybe TRBD1 (7 bases). The V end was cut by 4 bases, the J end by 6 bases, with 19 bases between. Germline V lookup: CDR1 KGHSH, CDR2 LQKENI. The CDR3 totals 15 residues. CDR3 in amino acids: CASSQEQGRFSEQYV. CDR3 bases: TGTGCCAGCTCACAGGAACAGGGGAGGTTCTCCGAGCAGTACGTC.

This chain joins TRBV27 and TRBJ2-5; the match to TRBD2 covers 8 bases. Germline CDR1 reads MNHEY; CDR2 reads SMNVEV (reference sequence). Losses at the gene ends were 0 bases for V and 2 bases for J; bases not matched to a gene: 11. The CDR3 is 18 residues long. The CDR3 region is CASSLSRSRGGTQETQYF. The CDR3, as DNA: TGTGCCAGCAGTTTATCTCGAAGCCGGGGGGGAACACAAGAGACCCAGTACTTC.

The chain joins TRBV7-2 to TRBJ1-4; 8 positions match TRBD1. Germline trimming cut 3 bases from V and 5 bases from J; bases unmatched to any gene: 11. Germline values: CDR1 SGHTA, CDR2 FQGNSA. The CDR3 is 17 amino acids. DNA for the CDR3: TGTGCCAGCAGCTTTTCCTCACAACAGGGGGGGAATGAAAAACTGTTTTTT. Its protein product is CASSFSSQQGGNEKLFF.

This clone was picked up a small number of times. The CDR3 sequence: CASTRGGGAGETQYF. The CDR3 DNA reads as TGCGCCAGCACGCGAGGCGGGGGGGCTGGAGAGACCCAGTACTTC. This chain uses TRBV5-1 with TRBJ2-5; 9 bases are shared with TRBD2. V shed 6 bases, J shed 4 bases, and the junction held 10 bases outside the gene matches. This CDR3 contains 15 residues. Germline V gene data show CDR1 as SGHRS and CDR2 as YFSETQ.

The CDR3 loop reads CASSTSGGALLDTQYF. The DNA for the CDR3 is TGTGCCAGCAGCACCAGCGGGGGGGCACTCTTGGATACGCAGTATTTT. The chain uses TRBV7-8 and TRBJ2-3; 10 bases line up with TRBD2. CDR1 is SGHVS, CDR2 FQNEAQ, per germline. With 5 bases clipped from V and 6 bases from J, the junction kept 11 bases outside the gene matches. CDR3 size: 16 residues.

The chain employs TRBV29-1 and TRBJ1-1; the match to TRBD1 covers 10 bases. Germline V gene sequence: CDR1 SQVTM, CDR2 ANQGSEA. With 3 bases clipped from V and 3 bases from J, the junction kept 7 bases outside the gene matches. The CDR3 runs 15 residues. CDR3 loop: CSVEPGTGAYTEAFF. CDR3 nucleotides: TGCAGCGTTGAGCCAGGGACAGGGGCGTACACTGAAGCTTTCTTT.

To note about this clone: This sample also contains other DNA sequences that code for the same CDR3. The chain carries TRBV30 and TRBJ1-6; D gene ambiguous. CDR3 size: 14 residues. Germline loops: CDR1 GTSNPN, CDR2 SVGIG (reference sequence). The germline V and J ends were trimmed by 7 bases and 6 bases, with 16 bases remaining between them. The CDR3 DNA reads as TGTGCCTCCCGGTGGAGATGGGTTAATTCACCCCTCCACTTT. This codes for CASRWRWVNSPLHF.

In this sample, this clone turned up once. The chain is built from TRBV11-2 and TRBJ2-2; 11 bases line up with TRBD2. With V trimmed by 5 bases and J by 7 bases, 6 bases remained unmatched. Germline V CDR1 and CDR2: SGHAT, FQNNGV. The CDR3 covers 15 residues. DNA of the CDR3: TGTGCCAGCAGCCCCCGGACTAGCGGGTTCGGGGAGCTGTTTTTT. As protein: CASSPRTSGFGELFF.

This rearrangement joins TRBV19 to TRBJ2-3; D is ambiguous. The ends were cut back, 5 bases at V and 6 bases at J, with 12 bases in the middle. The CDR3 spans 13 residues. Germline loops: CDR1 LNHDA, CDR2 SQIVND (reference sequence). In DNA, the CDR3 is TGTGCCAGTAGTGAAGTAAGTCGGGATACGCAGTATTTT. This gives the protein CASSEVSRDTQYF.

The J gene is TRBJ2-7, the V gene TRBV15, with D tentatively TRBD1 (5 bases). The CDR3 contains 13 residues. Trimming cost V 0 bases and J 3 bases, with 6 bases left between them. CDR1 is LNHNV and CDR2 is YYDKDF in the germline V gene (reference sequence). This CDR3 reads CATSRDRDYEQYV. Here the CDR3 DNA reads TGTGCCACCAGCAGAGACAGGGACTACGAGCAGTACGTC.

DNA for the CDR3: TGCGCCAGCAGCGTAACCGGGACTAGAGATCACTACGAGCAGTACGTC. Translation: CASSVTGTRDHYEQYV. The V gene is TRBV5-1, the J gene TRBJ2-7; 8 positions match TRBD2. CDR1 SGHRS and CDR2 YFSETQ come from the germline V gene. This CDR3 has 16 residues. Germline trimming cut 4 bases from V and 3 bases from J; bases unmatched to any gene: 12.